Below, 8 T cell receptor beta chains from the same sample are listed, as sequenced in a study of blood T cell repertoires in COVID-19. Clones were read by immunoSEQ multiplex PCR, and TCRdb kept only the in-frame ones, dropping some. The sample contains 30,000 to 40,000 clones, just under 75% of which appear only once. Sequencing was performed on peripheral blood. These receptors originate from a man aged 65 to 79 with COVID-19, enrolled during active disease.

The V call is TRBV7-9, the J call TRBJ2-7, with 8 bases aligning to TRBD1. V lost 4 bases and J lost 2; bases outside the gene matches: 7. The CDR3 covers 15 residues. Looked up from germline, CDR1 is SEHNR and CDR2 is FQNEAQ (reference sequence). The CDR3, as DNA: TGTGCCAGCAGCTCACTCGGGACAGGTCCCTACGAGCAGTACTTC. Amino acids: CASSSLGTGPYEQYF.

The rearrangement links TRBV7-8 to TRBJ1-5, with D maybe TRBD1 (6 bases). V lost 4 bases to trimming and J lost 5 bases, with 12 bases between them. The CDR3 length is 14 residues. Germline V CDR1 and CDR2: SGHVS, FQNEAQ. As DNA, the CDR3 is TGTGCCAGCAGCTCAAGGGGGGGGGATCAGCCCCAGCATTTT. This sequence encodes CASSSRGGDQPQHF.

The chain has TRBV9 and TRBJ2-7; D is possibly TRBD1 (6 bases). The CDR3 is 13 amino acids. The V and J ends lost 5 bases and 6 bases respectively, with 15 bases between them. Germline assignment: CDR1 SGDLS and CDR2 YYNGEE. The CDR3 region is CASSPQGSGEQYF. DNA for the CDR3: TGTGCCAGCAGTCCGCAGGGGTCGGGCGAGCAGTACTTC.

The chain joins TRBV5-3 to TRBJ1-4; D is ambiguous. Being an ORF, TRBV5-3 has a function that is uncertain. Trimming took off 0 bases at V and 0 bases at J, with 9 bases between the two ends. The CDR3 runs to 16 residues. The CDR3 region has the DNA TGTGCCAGAAGCTTGGCTTCGGGTGCAACTAATGAAAAACTGTTTTTT. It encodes CARSLASGATNEKLFF.

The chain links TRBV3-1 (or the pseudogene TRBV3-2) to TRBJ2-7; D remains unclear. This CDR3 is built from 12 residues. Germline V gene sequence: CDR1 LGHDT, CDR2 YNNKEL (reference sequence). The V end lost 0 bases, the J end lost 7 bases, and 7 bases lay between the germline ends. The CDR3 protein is CASSQEVGEQYF. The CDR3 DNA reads TGTGCCAGCAGCCAAGAGGTCGGGGAGCAGTACTTC.

CDR3 in amino acids: CASSQTGVATQYF. The CDR3 nucleotides are TGCGCCAGCAGCCAAACAGGTGTTGCGACCCAGTACTTC. The chain couples TRBV4-1 to TRBJ2-5, with D maybe TRBD1 (5 bases). Germline V gives CDR1 MGHRA, CDR2 YSYEKL. Trimming removed 2 bases from V and 7 bases from J, with 11 bases in between. This CDR3 region has 13 residues.

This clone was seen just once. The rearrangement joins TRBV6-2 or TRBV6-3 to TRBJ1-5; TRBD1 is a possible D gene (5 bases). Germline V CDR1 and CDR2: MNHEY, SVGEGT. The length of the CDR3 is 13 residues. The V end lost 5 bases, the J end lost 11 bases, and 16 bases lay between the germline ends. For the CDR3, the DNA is TGTGCCAGCAGTAGGGTGCCTTCGGGGGCCCAGCATTTT. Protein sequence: CASSRVPSGAQHF.

The CDR3 reads CASSQGRRETQYF. In DNA form, the CDR3 reads TGTGCCAGCAGTCAGGGCAGGCGAGAGACCCAGTACTTC. The chain carries TRBV12-3 or TRBV12-4 and TRBJ2-5; TRBD1 might be the D (5 bases). The V and J ends lost 5 bases and 4 bases respectively, with 11 bases between them. The CDR3 length is 13 residues.